The 32 T cell receptor beta chains below come from one sample, sequenced in a study of long-term antiretroviral therapy in people with HIV. Version v3.0 of the immunoSEQ assay was performed at survey level. Some clones are missing from TCRdb's copy, which holds only in-frame ones; the method was immunoSEQ multiplex PCR. The sample yields over 10,000 clones, roughly three quarters seen once. Sample: unsorted PBMCs, taken 0.8 years before starting antiretroviral therapy. Receptor source: a woman between 40 and 55 years old with HIV.

This clone was counted between two and nine times. V is TRBV27 and J is TRBJ2-7; maybe TRBD2 (5 bases). This CDR3 spans 14 amino acids. V dropped 6 bases and J dropped 2 bases, with 14 bases sitting between them. From germline, CDR1 is MNHEY and CDR2 SMNVEV (reference sequence). CDR3 protein: CASSPTLAAYEQYF. The CDR3 nucleotides are TGTGCCAGCAGCCCTACCCTAGCAGCCTACGAGCAGTACTTC.

The rearrangement joins TRBV2 to TRBJ2-3; 11 bases agree with TRBD2. Germline trimming cut 7 bases from V and 1 base from J; bases unmatched to any gene: 1. The germline gives CDR1 SNHLY, CDR2 FYNNEI. The CDR3 totals 14 residues. Here the CDR3 DNA reads TGTGCCAGCATAGCGGGAGGGCGCACAGATACGCAGTATTTT. Its protein product is CASIAGGRTDTQYF.

V gene TRBV6-6 combines with J gene TRBJ1-4, with unresolved D. Trimming stripped 4 bases from V and 14 bases from J, with 14 bases between. This CDR3 spans 12 amino acids. CDR1 is MNHNY and CDR2 is SVGAGI in the germline V gene (reference sequence). The CDR3 DNA follows: TGTGCCAGCAGTTTATCGACCGGCATTCTGTTTTTT. Encoded protein: CASSLSTGILFF.

V and J are TRBV9 and TRBJ2-1, with TRBD2 matching over 9 bases. CDR1 and CDR2 (germline): SGDLS, YYNGEE. This CDR3 is 15 amino acids long. The trim removed 2 bases at V and 0 bases at J, leaving 0 bases unmatched. The CDR3 DNA follows: TGTGCCAGCAGCGTTAGCGGGAGCTCCTACAATGAGCAGTTCTTC. It encodes CASSVSGSSYNEQFF.

In its sample, this clone was seen once. The chain recombines TRBV10-1 with TRBJ2-7, with D possibly matching TRBD2 (5 bases). This CDR3 region has 13 residues. Per germline, CDR1 WNHNN and CDR2 SYGVQD (reference sequence). V was cut by 10 bases and J by 0 bases, with 13 bases left in between. CDR3 region: CATLLLDSYEQYF. The CDR3 nucleotides are TGCGCCACCCTATTACTAGACTCCTACGAGCAGTACTTC.

The rearrangement links TRBV9 to TRBJ2-7, with TRBD1 matching over 8 bases. The V segment lost 0 bases and the J segment 3 bases; nucleotides outside the gene matches: 11. The CDR3 sequence is 17 residues long. Looked up from germline, CDR1 is SGDLS and CDR2 is YYNGEE. The CDR3 reads CASSVGQGTNWNYEQYF. The CDR3 DNA reads TGTGCCAGCAGCGTAGGACAGGGGACCAATTGGAACTACGAGCAGTACTTC. Full variable domain (rest looked up from reference TRBV9 and TRBJ2-7): DSGVTQTPKHLITATGQRVTLRCSPRSGDLSVYWYQQSLDQGLQFLIQYYNGEERAKGNILERFSAQQFPDLHSELNLSSLELGDSALYFCASSVGQGTNWNYEQYFGPGTRLTVT.

This chain joins TRBV10-3 and TRBJ1-2, with 10 bases lining up with TRBD1. The CDR3 contains 14 residues. The germline V gene has CDR1 ENHRY and CDR2 SYGVKD. Germline trimming cut 7 bases from V and 1 base from J; bases unmatched to any gene: 3. This CDR3 is CAITGQGDNYGYTF. The CDR3, as DNA: TGTGCCATCACTGGACAGGGGGATAACTATGGCTACACCTTC.

The chain couples TRBV25-1 to TRBJ2-1; D is undetermined. The germline gives CDR1 MGHDK, CDR2 SYGVNS. Trimming pared 7 bases from V and 1 base from J, leaving 20 bases between. CDR3 length: 17 amino acids. The CDR3 protein is CASTPSPNLFSYNEQFF. CDR3 DNA: TGTGCCAGCACCCCCTCCCCCAATCTCTTTTCCTACAATGAGCAGTTCTTC.

CDR3: CASRRDGEGEQYF. In DNA, the CDR3 is TGTGCCAGCAGGCGGGACGGTGAGGGCGAGCAGTACTTC. This chain uses TRBV6-5 with TRBJ2-7, with a tentative D call TRBD2 (6 bases). CDR3 length equals 13 residues. CDR1 MNHEY and CDR2 SVGAGI come from the germline V gene. Between the trimmed V and J ends, which lost 6 bases and 6 bases, there was a span of 15 bases.

The J gene is TRBJ2-3, the V gene TRBV18, with 7 bases fitting TRBD1. CDR3 length equals 17 residues. The V gene's germline CDR1 is KGHSH and CDR2 LQKENI. The ends lost 3 bases at V and 6 bases at J; junction bases unmatched: 15. The CDR3 loop reads CASSPRGPGTLGDTQYF. In nucleotides, the CDR3 is TGTGCCAGCTCACCGAGGGGGCCGGGAACGTTAGGCGATACGCAGTATTTT.

The V and J genes are TRBV2 and TRBJ1-2; TRBD1 matches 9 bases. The V gene's germline CDR1 is SNHLY and CDR2 FYNNEI. The V segment lost 2 bases and the J segment 4 bases; nucleotides outside the gene matches: 11. The CDR3 is 17 residues long. CDR3 in amino acids: CASSESGTGSLGYGYTF. CDR3 DNA sequence: TGTGCCAGCAGTGAATCTGGGACAGGGTCCCTGGGCTATGGCTACACCTTC.

This clone has more than one count but fewer than ten. V and J are TRBV18 and TRBJ2-7, with D maybe TRBD1 (6 bases). Germline CDR1 KGHSH, CDR2 LQKENI. The CDR3 is made up of 13 amino acids. V was pared by 2 bases and J by 1 base, with 6 bases between. The CDR3 coding sequence is TGTGCCAGCTCACCAACAGGGTCCTACGAGCAGTACTTC. This codes for CASSPTGSYEQYF.

V and J are TRBV10-3 and TRBJ2-7; no clear D. Trimming removed 3 bases from V and 2 bases from J, with 11 bases in between. There are 14 residues in the CDR3. Germline loops: CDR1 ENHRY, CDR2 SYGVKD. The CDR3 sequence: CAISDAGRTYEQYF. CDR3 coding DNA: TGTGCCATCAGTGATGCCGGGCGAACCTACGAGCAGTACTTC.

The chain has TRBV21-1 and TRBJ1-5; the D call TRBD1 from the table was never checked on the DNA. TRBV21-1 is a documented pseudogene. This CDR3 spans 15 amino acids. The CDR3, as DNA: TGTGCCAGCAGCGACCGGGACAGGGGGCATCAGCCCCAGCATTTT. Its protein is CASSDRDRGHQPQHF.

The rearrangement joins TRBV12-5 to TRBJ2-7; 10 bases agree with TRBD1. The CDR3 has 18 residues. The germline CDR1 and CDR2 sequences are LGHNT and FRNRAP. With 0 bases clipped from V and 6 bases from J, the junction kept 14 bases outside the gene matches. The CDR3 DNA reads as TGTGCTAGTGGTTTGGTACTCGTGGGAGCCGGGACAGGGGTCGAGCAGTACTTC. It specifies CASGLVLVGAGTGVEQYF.

The CDR3 DNA reads TGCAGTAGTGAAGAGGGGAATGAGCAGTTCTTC. Amino acid sequence: CSSEEGNEQFF. This chain connects TRBV20-1 to TRBJ2-1; TRBD1 or TRBD2 may be the D gene (5 bases each). Trimming took 8 bases from V and 7 from J, leaving 12 bases between them. The CDR3 is 11 amino acids. Germline V lookup: CDR1 DFQATT, CDR2 SNEGSKA (reference sequence).

The CDR3: CASSGTEPNYGYTF. As DNA, the CDR3 is TGTGCCAGCAGCGGGACAGAGCCTAACTATGGCTACACCTTC. This chain links TRBV9 with TRBJ1-2, with TRBD1 as a possible D gene (6 bases). V lost 3 bases and J 0 bases, leaving 9 bases between the germline ends. This CDR3 is 14 amino acids long. Germline assignment: CDR1 SGDLS and CDR2 YYNGEE.

The chain uses TRBV27 and TRBJ2-5; D is unresolved. Germline CDR1 and CDR2: MNHEY and SMNVEV (reference sequence). The CDR3 length is 15 residues. V lost 2 bases to trimming and J lost 2 bases, with 12 bases between them. Written as DNA, the CDR3 is TGTGCCAGCAGTTTAGGCGGCTTAGGGCAAGAGACCCAGTACTTC. Amino acids: CASSLGGLGQETQYF.

The chain combines TRBV5-1 with TRBJ2-1, with D maybe TRBD2 (6 bases). V was pared by 3 bases and J by 9 bases, with 16 bases between. Germline assignment: CDR1 SGHRS and CDR2 YFSETQ. The length of the CDR3 is 14 residues. CDR3 in amino acids: CASSSSAGQREQFF. In DNA, the CDR3 is TGCGCCAGCAGCTCTAGCGCAGGGCAGCGTGAGCAGTTCTTC.

The chain joins TRBV28 to TRBJ1-2; 11 nucleotides agree with TRBD1. The V gene end was trimmed by 5 bases and the J gene end by 2 bases; junction bases not matched to a gene: 4. Germline loops: CDR1 MDHEN, CDR2 SYDVKM. The CDR3 extends over 15 amino acids. CDR3 nucleotides: TGTGCCAGCAGTCCCGGACAGGGGGCGAACTATGGCTACACCTTC. This sequence encodes CASSPGQGANYGYTF.

This clone occurred a few times. The chain combines TRBV5-5 with TRBJ2-7; D may be TRBD1 or TRBD2 (5 bases each). From germline, CDR1 is SGHKS and CDR2 YYEKEE (reference sequence). Trimming removed 6 bases from V and 4 bases from J, with 23 bases in between. The CDR3 is 16 residues long. The CDR3 is CASIMSVRDATYEQYF. In DNA form, the CDR3 reads TGTGCCAGCATCATGAGTGTTAGGGACGCCACTTACGAGCAGTACTTC.

The chain carries TRBV6-5 and TRBJ2-7; perhaps TRBD2 as D (5 bases). This CDR3 region has 14 residues. Germline values: CDR1 MNHEY, CDR2 SVGAGI. V gave up 0 bases and J gave up 2 bases, with 8 bases separating them. Here the CDR3 DNA reads TGTGCCAGCAGTTACTCGATGGAGGCCTACGAGCAGTACTTC. Protein sequence: CASSYSMEAYEQYF.

This chain links TRBV9 with TRBJ2-1; maybe TRBD2 (5 bases). The CDR3 is 15 residues long. V shed 6 bases and J shed 3 bases, with 16 bases lying between them. Per the germline V gene, CDR1 is SGDLS and CDR2 is YYNGEE. The CDR3: CASTLGSVFYNEQFF. As DNA, the CDR3 is TGTGCCAGCACCCTCGGTAGCGTGTTCTACAATGAGCAGTTCTTC.

The chain is built from TRBV6-6 and TRBJ1-4; 7 nucleotides align to TRBD1. The CDR3 runs to 16 residues. CDR1 is MNHNY and CDR2 is SVGAGI in the germline V gene (reference sequence). V lost 0 bases, J lost 6 bases, and 7 bases stayed unmatched. CDR3 protein: CASSYSMVRGDEKLFF. The CDR3 coding sequence is TGTGCCAGCAGTTACTCGATGGTCAGGGGGGATGAAAAACTGTTTTTT.

A few counts support this clone. The V and J genes are TRBV4-1 and TRBJ2-7, with 7 bases lining up with TRBD2. The CDR3 is 14 amino acids. CDR1 and CDR2 from the germline V gene are MGHRA and YSYEKL. V was clipped by 2 bases and J by 1 base; unmatched bases: 2. The CDR3 protein is CASSQPGRSYEQYF. The CDR3 region has the DNA TGCGCCAGCAGCCAACCCGGGAGGTCCTACGAGCAGTACTTC.

The rearrangement joins TRBV6-1 to TRBJ2-7; TRBD2 aligns across 7 bases. Per germline, CDR1 MNHNS and CDR2 SASEGT. The J segment lost 2 bases and the V segment lost 4 bases, leaving 11 bases of the junction unmatched. This CDR3 is built from 16 residues. CDR3 loop: CASSVGRLADAYEQYF. The CDR3 nucleotides read TGTGCCAGCAGTGTGGGGCGACTAGCCGACGCCTACGAGCAGTACTTC.

The chain is built from TRBV7-2 and TRBJ2-2; 9 bases fit TRBD2. The germline V gene encodes CDR1 SGHTA and CDR2 FQGNSA. The CDR3 runs 17 residues. The V segment lost 1 base and the J segment 6 bases; nucleotides outside the gene matches: 9. CDR3 protein: CASSLGLAGSGSGELFF. CDR3 nucleotides: TGTGCCAGCAGCTTAGGGCTAGCGGGAAGTGGGTCCGGGGAGCTGTTTTTT.

This chain's CDR3 is CASSGLRGEKLFF. DNA of the CDR3: TGTGCCAGCAGTGGACTTCGTGGTGAAAAACTGTTTTTT. This chain uses TRBV6-5 with TRBJ1-4; D not certain. The CDR3 has 13 residues. The germline V and J ends were trimmed by 5 bases and 7 bases, with 11 bases remaining between them. Germline V CDR1 and CDR2: MNHEY, SVGAGI.

The genes are TRBV7-9 and TRBJ1-4; D is unresolved. The V gene lost 2 bases and the J gene lost 7 bases, with 5 bases spanning the gap. The CDR3 spans 12 residues. Germline-derived CDR1 and CDR2 are SEHNR and FQNEAQ (reference sequence). The CDR3 nucleotides read TGTGCCAGCAGCTTATCGGTTGAAAAACTGTTTTTT. It translates to CASSLSVEKLFF.

This chain connects TRBV29-1 to TRBJ1-1; D gene uncertain. The CDR3 runs 13 residues. V lost 5 bases and J lost 1, with 11 bases in between. Germline V gene data show CDR1 as SQVTM and CDR2 as ANQGSEA. For the CDR3, the DNA is TGCAGCGTTTGCCGCCCGACGAACACTGAAGCTTTCTTT. Residues: CSVCRPTNTEAFF.

The chain uses TRBV6-6 and TRBJ2-1, with a weak D call TRBD1 (6 bases). V was shortened by 2 bases and J by 5 bases, with 10 bases between the two germline ends. This CDR3 is 14 amino acids long. From germline, CDR1 is MNHNY and CDR2 SVGAGI (reference sequence). The CDR3 is CASSYRDTNNEQFF. As DNA, the CDR3 is TGTGCCAGCAGTTACCGGGACACTAACAATGAGCAGTTCTTC.

The chain uses TRBV25-1 and TRBJ1-1; 7 bases fit TRBD1. The CDR3 length is 16 residues. The germline gives CDR1 MGHDK, CDR2 SYGVNS. Germline trimming cut 5 bases from V and 7 bases from J; bases unmatched to any gene: 16. CDR3 protein: CASSRGTVAYFDEAFF. The CDR3 nucleotides are TGTGCCAGCAGTAGAGGGACAGTGGCCTACTTTGATGAAGCTTTCTTT.